A selection of T cell receptor beta chains follows, all from one sample in a study of naive and memory T cell subsets. TCRdb re-derived calls from the UMI-ligation and nested PCR reads in MiXCR, one entry per CDR3 protein. The repertoire includes under 150,000 distinct CDR3 sequences, approximately 21% of them detected once, and about 0.63% sits in the top ten. The sequenced material came from naive CD8+ T cells from blood. All receptors come from a human donor in good health. CDR3s include the opening cysteine and the closing phenylalanine or tryptophan. The order of the fields is V gene, D gene, clone size, J gene, CDR3 DNA, CDR3 protein. The D gene is left open where the match is weak. Size tells how often a clone was seen (once, few, many) or the class of an expanded clone, and some rows leave it out.

TRBV29-1	TRBD1	few	TRBJ2-7	TGCAGCGTGATCAGCGATACGACCCAGGGGGCAGGGGAGCAGTACTTC	CSVISDTTQGAGEQYF
TRBV15	NA	few	TRBJ2-1	TGTGCCGTCGGAGGCAATGAGCAGTTCTTC	CAVGGNEQFF
TRBV4-1	NA	few	TRBJ2-7	TGCGCCAGCAGCGAGCTGACAGGTACCTACGAGCAGTACTTC	CASSELTGTYEQYF
TRBV7-9	NA	few	TRBJ2-7	TGTGCCAGCAGCTCATCGCGGGGCGGGACATCCACCTACGAGCAGTACTTC	CASSSSRGGTSTYEQYF
TRBV6-5	NA	few	TRBJ2-2	TGTGCCAGCAGTATTACGTTGGGCGGGGAGCTGTTTTTT	CASSITLGGELFF
TRBV29-1	NA	few	TRBJ2-5	TGCAGCGTTGACACTTCCCGAGAGACCCAGTACTTC	CSVDTSRETQYF
TRBV3-1	NA	NA	TRBJ1-1	TGTGCCAGCAGCAAGGACATAGTGAACACTGAAGCTTTCTTT	CASSKDIVNTEAFF
TRBV7-9	TRBD1	few	TRBJ2-7	TGTGCCAGCAGCTCGGCCGGGACAGGGTATTACGAGCAGTACTTC	CASSSAGTGYYEQYF
TRBV14	NA	few	TRBJ2-1	TGTGCCAGCAGCCAAGTCTGGCCGGACAATGAGCAGTTCTTC	CASSQVWPDNEQFF
TRBV3-1	NA	NA	TRBJ2-7	TGTGCCAGCAGCCAAGCGGGCGTAAGCAAGCCTCACGAGCAGTACTTC	CASSQAGVSKPHEQYF
TRBV4-1	NA	few	TRBJ2-5	TGCGCCAGCAGCCCGGAGCAGGGTACCTTCCAAGAGACCCAGTACTTC	CASSPEQGTFQETQYF
TRBV28	NA	few	TRBJ2-3	TGTGCCAGCACCTTGAGCAGGCCCCCAGATACGCAGTATTTT	CASTLSRPPDTQYF
TRBV7-9	TRBD1	few	TRBJ2-5	TGTGCCAGCAGAGGGCCCTCAGGGGGCCCCCAGTACTTC	CASRGPSGGPQYF
TRBV28	NA	NA	TRBJ2-7	TGTGCCAGCACCCAACAGGACAGCTACGAGCAGTACTTC	CASTQQDSYEQYF
TRBV6-5	NA	few	TRBJ2-7	TGTGCCAGCAGCCCGTCCGACAGCTCCTACGAGCAGTACTTC	CASSPSDSSYEQYF
TRBV6-5	NA	few	TRBJ2-7	TGTGCCAGCACCCCGGGGAAAAAAAGGAGCCACGAGCAGTACTTC	CASTPGKKRSHEQYF
TRBV9	TRBD1	few	TRBJ2-1	TGTGCCAGCAGCGTAGCTTGGACAGGGTTGTACAATGAGCAGTTCTTC	CASSVAWTGLYNEQFF